This TCR beta chain is drawn from a study of shared clonotypes between healthy human individuals. Sorted-subset replicate PCRs used roughly 180 ng DNA, tens of thousands of T cell genomes. Original handling: Junction-only sequences produced by ImmunoSEQ had no quality scores, so filtering differed. TCRdb's copy holds only in-frame clones and misses some; the assay was immunoSEQ multiplex PCR. That table gives V, J and clone size, and the DNA gave D and trimming. The repertoire holds roughly 500,000 clones, with 90% to 96% as singletons. This CDR3 comprises 15 residues. Germline V gene lookup returns CDR1 SGHDT and CDR2 YYEEEE. The ends lost 4 bases at V and 3 bases at J; junction bases unmatched: 9. Findings and limits, study-wide: Apart from blood, nothing was sampled; tissue repertoires likely differ.

As concerns this clone: What it recognizes is unknown.

The chain links TRBV5-6 to TRBJ2-7; 8 positions match TRBD2. This TCR came from a woman younger than 45 in good health. Input material: naive CD4+ T cells sorted from blood. Noted subset: CD45RA+ positively selected. In nucleotides, the CDR3 is TGTGCCAGCAGCCCTAGCGGGCAGGGACTCTACGAGCAGTACTTC. It is translated as CASSPSGQGLYEQYF.